This T cell receptor (beta chain) emerged from a study of cytomegalovirus exposure and HLA in healthy donors (dated 2017 in TCRdb). Context from the whole study: In an earlier analysis of under 600 of the donors, less than 350 Gb of sequence data and 100 million or so unique TCR beta sequences from roughly 190 million T cells were reported. Donor age, sex, ethnicity and CMV serostatus were collected together with the repertoire data. To study patterns of TCR occurrence, a later analysis re-analyzed previously published TCR beta repertoires from around 660 donors and added high-resolution HLA genotyping. Of the approximately 400 genotyped donors, less than 90% were placed in the genetic ancestry cluster associated with self-reported Caucasian donors. Along with the approximately 670-subject first cohort, a separate validation cohort of over 90 different subjects was used. To predict cytomegalovirus infection status, the study combined high-throughput TCR immunosequencing, statistical association of individual TCRs with disease status, and machine learning. All discovery cohort repertoires had been generated using a single sequencing platform. The T cell repertoires of several hundred subjects were profiled by immunosequencing and related to cytomegalovirus serostatus. The later analysis used no new phenotypic data to find candidate immune exposures, relying instead on TCR beta sequences and their occurrence across donors. Because of strong linkage in the cohort, roughly five DR-DQ haplotypes were treated as single units for association and clustering. On average, approximately 250,000 unique TCR beta nucleotide sequences were sequenced per donor among some 420 genotyped donors of the cohort, with 15% to 20% of those sequences being non-productive. Both class I and class II loci were covered by HLA typing, at four-digit resolution. In an earlier analysis of 500 to 650 of the donors, high-throughput TCR beta sequencing was used to judge whether each TCR beta V gene segment behaved as functional or pseudogenic. An early release covering over 500 HLA-typed donors comprised approximately 290 gigabases of sequencing data and 85 million to 100 million unique TCR sequences. The study was designed to test whether signatures of past pathogen exposure could be identified by cataloging public T cell receptors. Genome-wide SNP genotypes for about 55% of the roughly 670 donors were used in a later genetic analysis, which treated that subset as a discovery cohort. The number of donors typed differed by locus, with about 620-630 for A, B, C, DRB1 and DQB1, around 560 for DQA1, 606 for DPA1, and roughly 450 for DPB1. The study at large found these results: Correlated functional status among segregating V segments might be attributable to linkage disequilibrium, but an unknown experimental factor could not be ruled out. Because some donors lacked HLA typing at each locus, the association tests relied only on the typed subset. In a later genetic analysis, a missense DCLRE1C variant was associated with V-gene and J-gene trimming of TCR beta chains, and the association was replicated in an independent cohort. In the study, around 150 TCR beta chains were listed as associated with cytomegalovirus. The authors suggested that the approach could potentially be generalized to other disease states and immunological phenotypes. Because counts were too low, seventeen rarely observed V segments, including chromosome 9 orphons, were left out of the earlier analysis of approximately 500 of the donors. In this cohort, only TCR beta chains were sequenced, and detectable features were limited by the absence of alpha or paired-chain data. Compared with the roughly 670-donor mean, donors in an Asian-associated ancestry cluster had fewer N-insertions in productive TCRs, according to a later genetic analysis. A further reported finding was that TCR beta sequences accurately predicted the HLA-A and HLA-B alleles for most subjects in the first cohort. According to a later analysis, most CMV-associated TCR beta chains appeared to be HLA-restricted, and the HLA associations seemed to be driven largely by CMV exposure. While some public TCRs were present in many individuals, most TCR sequences turned up only very rarely across donors. In a later analysis, more than 15,000 TCR beta sequences were associated with specific HLA alleles at a false discovery rate of 0.05. Broadly in line with IMGT annotations, most TCR beta V segments showed up in productive rearrangements about 90% or about 30% of the time in an earlier analysis of roughly 590 of the donors. The classifier was reported to diagnose cytomegalovirus status with high specificity and sensitivity in both the original cohort and the validation cohort. A later analysis reported that several top co-occurrence clusters appeared linked to parvovirus B19, influenza, CMV and Epstein-Barr virus. A group of highly shared sequence variants was considered likely to be a technical artifact of the sequencing pipeline. When HLA alleles, especially DR and DQ, strongly co-occurred, attributing TCR associations to individual alleles was difficult. A few of the identified cytomegalovirus-associated TCR beta chains were confirmed in vitro to be specific for cytomegalovirus antigens. In a later analysis, TCR association rates were found to vary across HLA loci, with the most associated TCRs seen for DRB1 alleles and the fewest for HLA-C alleles. Some IMGT-functional V segments, including TRBV6-2 and TRBV6-3, could not be told apart with the 87-base-pair reads, so those segments were excluded. Compared with equally common non-associated chains, HLA-associated TCR beta chains in a later analysis were more clonally expanded and had lower generation probabilities. Immune exposure information for the cohort was limited to CMV serostatus. Roughly uniform sequencing depth across donors was assumed in presence/absence analyses, although this assumption may not hold.

Library construction relied on the immunoSEQ multiplex PCR assay. For the multiplex PCR, a mixture combining 60 forward primers for TCR Vbeta segments and 13 reverse primers for TCR Jbeta segments was used. Amplification of the CDR3 region of rearranged TCR beta genes was performed with a multiplex PCR assay on genomic DNA. Amplified TCR beta libraries were sequenced as 87-base-pair reads on the Illumina HiSeq System. The paper's data handling went like this. Across the 500 to 700 repertoires, a later analysis counted some 80 million unique TCR beta chains, roughly 11 million of which were shared by at least two donors. To remove PCR and sequencing errors, raw reads were error-corrected and collapsed into unique sequences using a nearest-neighbor algorithm that merged closely related sequences. Alignment of CDR3 sequences to IMGT reference sequences was used to assign V, D and J gene segments. For a sequence to be retained, at least a six-nucleotide match to both a V gene segment and a J gene segment was required. A rearrangement counted as productive if the CDR3 had no stop codons and remained in frame with V and J, and every other rearrangement counted as non-productive. Following IMGT convention, CDR3 was defined as the stretch from the second conserved V-encoded cysteine up to the conserved J-encoded phenylalanine. The earlier analysis of 550 to 650 of the donors excluded any sequence lacking an unambiguous match to a single V gene segment. An earlier analysis of several hundred of the donors called V segments functional above 56.7% productive rearrangements and segregating when the between-donor standard deviation exceeded 5%. A statistical classification framework was developed to diagnose cytomegalovirus status using the catalog of TCR beta chain sequences. In a later analysis, V and J genes were assigned by comparing TCR nucleotide sequences against IMGT/GENE-DB human TR gene sequences. Using the TCRdist pipeline, a later analysis assigned CDR3 sequences along with most-parsimonious VDJ recombination scenarios. A later analysis defined each TCR beta chain by its CDR3 amino acid sequence plus V-gene family, and excluded reads lacking a unique V-gene family. A later analysis removed nearly 600 highly shared, low-generation-probability nucleotide sequences to deal with suspected cross-contamination and a sequencing artifact. For each public chain, a later analysis derived a clonal expansion index from normalized ranks of inferred template counts within each repertoire. A later analysis computed generation probabilities with a VDJ recombination model fitted to out-of-frame rearrangements, and checked the results against IGoR. In a later analysis, TCR-TCR, TCR-HLA and TCR-CMV co-occurrence was scored with hypergeometric tests, and a repertoire-size bias correction was applied to TCR pairs. In a later analysis, false discovery rates were estimated by permuting HLA or CMV assignments 20 times. In a later analysis, co-occurring TCRs were grouped using DBSCAN, with TCRdist sequence similarity added in when clustering inside HLA-allele-positive subsets. Repertoires with fewer than 30,000 or more than 120,000 public chains were left out of co-occurrence clustering, as were about 5 repertoires with anomalous nucleotide sharing. TCRdb re-hosts the immuneACCESS table, in-frame sequences only. Its copies lack some clones; in the studies checked, an unresolved V gene accounts for under half of them, and the cause for the rest is not known. The D gene and trimming were derived from the DNA, and the V and J assignments and clone size from that table. The sample data list about 160,000 clones, and around 74% of these were observed just once. The ten largest account for about 2% of the sample.

Note on this clone: The clone's antigen remains unknown. No quality values exist for individual bases; no much larger clone is one base distant.

The V end loses 1 base and the J end loses 6 bases, and a stretch of 17 bases separates them. Reading from cysteine to phenylalanine, the CDR3 counts 15 amino acids. Only the CDR3 DNA stays, 45 bases, in frame from base 1. In the germline V gene (reference sequence), CDR1 corresponds to GTSNPN and CDR2 to SVGIG. In total, fewer than 750 healthy bone marrow donors made up the cohort. Cohort members were all nominally healthy when sampled, although unrecorded immune exposures were likely present. The donor was CMV seronegative and was included in the group of a few hundred seronegative cohort members. Every donor gave a peripheral blood sample, and the peripheral blood mononuclear cells from that sample were used for TCR beta sequencing. The Qiagen DNeasy Blood Extraction Kit was used to extract genomic DNA from the blood cell samples.

This sequence was found in a female donor in good health and CMV-seronegative. The chain is made from TRBV30 and TRBJ2-3; a tentative D match to TRBD2 spans 6 bases. Sequenced sample: PBMCs. The CDR3 region: CAWSGIGGVGDTQYF. At the DNA level, the sequence is TGTGCCTGGAGTGGAATCGGAGGGGTCGGGGATACGCAGTATTTT. The reference TRBV30 and TRBJ2-3 proteins fill in what lies around the CDR3, so the full variable domain reads SQTIHQWPATLVQPVGSPLSLECTVEGTSNPNLYWYRQAAGRGLQLLFYSVGIGQISSEVPQNLSASRPQDRQFILSSKKLLLSDSGFYLCAWSGIGGVGDTQYFGPGTRLTVL.